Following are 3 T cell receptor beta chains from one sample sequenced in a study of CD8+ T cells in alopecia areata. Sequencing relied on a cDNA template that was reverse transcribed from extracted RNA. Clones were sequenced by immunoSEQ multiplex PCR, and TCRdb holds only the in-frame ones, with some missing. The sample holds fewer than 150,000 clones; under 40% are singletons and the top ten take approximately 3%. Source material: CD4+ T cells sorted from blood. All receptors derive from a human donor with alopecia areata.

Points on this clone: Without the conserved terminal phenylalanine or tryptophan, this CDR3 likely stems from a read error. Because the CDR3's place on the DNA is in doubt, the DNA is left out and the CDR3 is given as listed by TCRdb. This CDR3 is CATSRFAAALRG. The chain joins TRBV15 to TRBJ2-7; whether TRBD1, the table's D call, matches the DNA was not checked. Ends included, the CDR3 has 12 residues. The germline gives CDR1 LNHNV, CDR2 YYDKDF (reference sequence).

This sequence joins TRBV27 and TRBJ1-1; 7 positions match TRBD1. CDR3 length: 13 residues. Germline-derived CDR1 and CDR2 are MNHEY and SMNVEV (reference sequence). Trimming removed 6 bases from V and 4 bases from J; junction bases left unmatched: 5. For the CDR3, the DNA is TGTGCCAGCAGAACATACAGGGGCACTGAAGCTTTCTTT. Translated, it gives CASRTYRGTEAFF.

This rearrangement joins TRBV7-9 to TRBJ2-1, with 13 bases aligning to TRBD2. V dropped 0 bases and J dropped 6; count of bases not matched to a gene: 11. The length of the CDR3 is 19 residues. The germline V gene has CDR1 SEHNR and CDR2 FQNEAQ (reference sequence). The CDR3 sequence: CASSLARLAGGGVGNEQFF. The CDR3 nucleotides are TGTGCCAGCAGCTTAGCTAGACTAGCGGGAGGCGGTGTCGGCAATGAGCAGTTCTTC.